The 16 T cell receptor beta chains below come from one sample, sequenced in a study of cytomegalovirus exposure and HLA in healthy donors. The PCR contained 60 Vbeta and 13 Jbeta primers. Produced via immunoSEQ multiplex PCR; TCRdb's table is partial and in-frame only. This table holds 98,000 or so clones, roughly 75% found once. What was sequenced was PBMCs. These receptors came from a woman in her thirties or forties in good health and CMV-seronegative.

The rearrangement links TRBV29-1 to TRBJ2-2, with D possibly being TRBD1 (5 bases). The CDR3 spans 15 residues. CDR1 is SQVTM, CDR2 ANQGSEA, per germline. With 0 bases removed from V and 5 bases from J, the gap between germline ends came to 13 bases. CDR3: CSVEDLQARTGELFF. The CDR3 coding sequence is TGCAGCGTTGAAGATCTACAGGCAAGGACCGGGGAGCTGTTTTTT.

DNA of the CDR3: TGTGCCAGCAGTTTTGTTTCCCTCTCTGGAAACACCATATATTTT. Translation gives CASSFVSLSGNTIYF. The V call is TRBV28, the J call TRBJ1-3; D not certain. The CDR3 length is 15 residues. Germline CDR1 is MDHEN and CDR2 is SYDVKM. Trimming pared 3 bases from V and 0 bases from J, leaving 9 bases between.

The chain couples TRBV6-1 to TRBJ2-1; the D is unclear. The V gene lost 0 bases and the J gene lost 8 bases, with 14 bases spanning the gap. Germline assignment: CDR1 MNHNS and CDR2 SASEGT. This CDR3 is built from 15 residues. Written as DNA, the CDR3 is TGTGCCAGCAGTGAAGCCCTCACTCTCGCGTATGAGCAGTTCTTC. This gives the protein CASSEALTLAYEQFF.

The rearrangement joins TRBV27 to TRBJ2-2; D is perhaps TRBD1 (5 bases). Germline CDR1 MNHEY, CDR2 SMNVEV (reference sequence). The V and J ends lost 1 base and 6 bases respectively, with 6 bases between them. This CDR3 contains 13 residues. The CDR3 DNA sequence: TGTGCCAGCAGTTTATGGGGCGCCGGGGAGCTGTTTTTT. It yields the protein CASSLWGAGELFF.

A few counts support this clone. This sequence joins TRBV4-3 and TRBJ2-5, with D maybe TRBD2 (6 bases). The assigned J gene may be wrong: the sequence end matches TRBJ2-7 better. CDR1 LGHNA and CDR2 YSLEER come from the germline V gene. This CDR3 region has 15 residues. CDR3 nucleotides: TGCGCCAGCAGCCAAGACGCGGGACGAATCTACGAGCAGTACTTC. This translates into CASSQDAGRIYEQYF.

This chain uses TRBV27 with TRBJ2-1; TRBD1 agrees at 10 bases. The J segment lost 6 bases and the V segment lost 7 bases, leaving 6 bases of the junction unmatched. Germline V gene sequence: CDR1 MNHEY, CDR2 SMNVEV (reference sequence). The CDR3 is 14 residues long. The CDR3 DNA is TGTGCCAGCAAGCGGGACAGGGGTATCAATGAGCAGTTCTTC. Translating gives CASKRDRGINEQFF.

A remark on this clone: One junction end disagrees with the germline gene, perhaps due to a read error. The rearrangement links TRBV7-9 to TRBJ2-1; TRBD2 matches 8 bases. There are 15 residues in the CDR3. CDR1 and CDR2 from the germline V gene are SEHNR and FQNEAQ (reference sequence). In nucleotides, the CDR3 is TGTTCCAGCAGCTTTATAACGGGAGGGTACAATGAGCAGTTCTTC. It translates to CSSSFITGGYNEQFF.

The rearrangement uses TRBV5-4 and TRBJ1-4, with no clear D. The CDR3 spans 14 residues. Looked up from germline, CDR1 is SGHNT and CDR2 is YYREEE (reference sequence). V dropped 7 bases and J dropped 4 bases, with 14 bases sitting between them. CDR3: CASAPGGNNEKLFF. For the CDR3, the DNA is TGTGCCAGCGCCCCGGGAGGCAATAATGAAAAACTGTTTTTT.

This clone was recorded only once. V and J are TRBV7-9 and TRBJ2-5, with no clear D. The assigned J gene may be wrong: the sequence end matches TRBJ2-7 better. This CDR3 has 15 amino acids. Germline CDR1 SEHNR, CDR2 FQNEAQ (reference sequence). As DNA, the CDR3 is TGTGCCAGCAGCTTAGATGTGAAGCTGTCCTACGAGCAGTACTTC. It is translated as CASSLDVKLSYEQYF.

This chain joins TRBV5-8 and TRBJ2-5; 11 bases align to TRBD2. The J call is uncertain, as TRBJ2-7 better fits the DNA end. This CDR3 is 15 amino acids long. The germline V gene has CDR1 SGHTS and CDR2 YDEGEE. The CDR3 loop is CASSLGLAGSYEQYF. Here the CDR3 DNA reads TGTGCCAGCAGCTTGGGACTAGCGGGATCCTACGAGCAGTACTTC.

This clone was picked up one time. This chain joins TRBV19 and TRBJ2-6, with 7 nucleotides matching TRBD1. The germline CDR1 and CDR2 sequences are LNHDA and SQIVND (reference sequence). J gave up 2 bases and V 6 bases, and 4 bases lay outside the gene matches. The CDR3 covers 15 residues. Here the CDR3 DNA reads TGTGCCAGTAGCCCTGACAGGGCTGGGGCCAACGTCCTGACTTTC. Translation: CASSPDRAGANVLTF.

The table lists this clone with a few counts. The rearrangement uses TRBV11-2 and TRBJ2-5; weak D call: TRBD1 (5 bases). Near its end, the DNA agrees better with TRBJ2-7, so the J call may be wrong. From germline, CDR1 is SGHAT and CDR2 FQNNGV. The length of the CDR3 is 13 residues. CDR3: CASSLELGAEQYF. In DNA, the CDR3 is TGTGCCAGCAGCTTAGAGTTAGGGGCCGAGCAGTACTTC.

The CDR3 region has the DNA TGTGCCAGCAGTTCTACTAGCTACGAGCAGTACTTC. Translation gives CASSSTSYEQYF. The chain recombines TRBV27 with TRBJ2-7; D might be TRBD2 (5 bases). The V end lost 4 bases, the J end lost 3 bases, and 7 bases lay between the germline ends. The CDR3 spans 12 residues. Germline loops: CDR1 MNHEY, CDR2 SMNVEV (reference sequence).

The chain is built from TRBV10-3 and TRBJ1-4, with D unresolved. CDR3 length: 16 amino acids. Germline V gene data show CDR1 as ENHRY and CDR2 as SYGVKD. V lost 0 bases, J lost 0 bases, and 8 bases lay in between. The CDR3 DNA is TGTGCCATCAGTGAGTCGGCGGGCCCAACTAATGAAAAACTGTTTTTT. This sequence encodes CAISESAGPTNEKLFF.

The gene calls are TRBV7-6 and TRBJ1-1; D is uncertain. Trimming pared 1 base from V and 3 bases from J, leaving 9 bases between. The CDR3 consists of 14 residues. CDR1 SGHVS and CDR2 FNYEAQ come from the germline V gene. CDR3: CASSLGGGDTEAFF. CDR3 nucleotide sequence: TGTGCCAGCAGCTTAGGTGGCGGAGACACTGAAGCTTTCTTT.

This chain joins TRBV6-5 and TRBJ2-2; maybe TRBD1 (5 bases). The germline V and J ends were trimmed by 6 bases and 4 bases, with 15 bases remaining between them. The germline V gene encodes CDR1 MNHEY and CDR2 SVGAGI. The CDR3 spans 15 residues. CDR3 region: CASRIEGVSTGELFF. Written as DNA, the CDR3 is TGTGCCAGCAGAATTGAAGGGGTGAGCACCGGGGAGCTGTTTTTT.